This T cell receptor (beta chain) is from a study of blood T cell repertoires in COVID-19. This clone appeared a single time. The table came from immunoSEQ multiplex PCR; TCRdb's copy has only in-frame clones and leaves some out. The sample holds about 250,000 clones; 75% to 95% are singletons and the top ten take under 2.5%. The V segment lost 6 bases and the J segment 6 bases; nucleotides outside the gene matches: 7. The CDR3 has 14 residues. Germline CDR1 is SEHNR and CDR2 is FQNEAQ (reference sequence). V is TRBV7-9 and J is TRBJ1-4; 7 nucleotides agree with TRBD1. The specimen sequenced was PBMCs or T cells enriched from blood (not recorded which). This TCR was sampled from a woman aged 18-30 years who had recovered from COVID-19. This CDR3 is CASSSDRYYEKLFF. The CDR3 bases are TGTGCCAGCAGTTCGGACAGGTACTATGAAAAACTGTTTTTT.